Sequencing of this T cell receptor beta chain was carried out in a study of memory CD4+ T cells and cytomegalovirus serostatus. Across the study: Healthy Belgian adult donors included nine or ten CMV-positive and 24 CMV-negative people.

The protocol was immunoSEQ multiplex PCR, while the TCRdb copy is restricted to in-frame clones and leaves out a portion. The table includes some 41,000 clones, roughly three quarters detected once. The sort gate was single viable CD3+CD4+CD8-CD45RO+ cells for memory CD4+ T cells. The CDR3 totals 15 residues. Trimming took 2 bases from V and 10 from J; bases not matched to a gene: 13. CDR1 is MNHNS and CDR2 is SASEGT in the germline V gene. Source material: memory CD4+ T cells from blood. This chain connects TRBV6-1 to TRBJ1-1; the match to TRBD1 covers 7 bases. The TCR sequence derives from an adult in good health and CMV-seronegative. CDR3 in DNA: TGTGCCAGCAGTGAACCTGGACAGGTAGGGGGGGGAGCTTTCTTT. Amino acid sequence: CASSEPGQVGGGAFF.